What follows are 10 T cell receptor beta chains derived from one specimen sequenced in a study of shared clonotypes between healthy human individuals. This table comes from immunoSEQ multiplex PCR, and its TCRdb copy is limited to in-frame clones, with some not included. The table includes 1,500,000 or so clones, approximately 98.5% detected once. Source material: naive CD4+ T cells sorted from blood. The subset was: CD45RA+ positively selected. The source of these receptors is a man aged 30-40 years in good health.

This rearrangement joins TRBV6-5 to TRBJ1-2, with D perhaps matching TRBD1 (5 bases). With 4 bases removed from V and 3 bases from J, the gap between germline ends came to 15 bases. This CDR3 contains 15 residues. Germline V gene data show CDR1 as MNHEY and CDR2 as SVGAGI. The CDR3 nucleotides read TGTGCCAGCAGTTTCGCAGGGAAGGATTACTATGGCTACACCTTC. Protein: CASSFAGKDYYGYTF.

This clone has only one observation. The rearrangement uses TRBV28 and TRBJ1-1; a weak D match, TRBD1 (5 bases). The CDR3 is made up of 14 amino acids. The ends were cut back, 10 bases at V and 1 base at J, with 16 bases in the middle. Germline V gene lookup returns CDR1 MDHEN and CDR2 SYDVKM. CDR3 in DNA: TGTGCCACGGATAAGTGGGACCCGAACACTGAAGCTTTCTTT. As protein: CATDKWDPNTEAFF.

The chain uses TRBV7-3 and TRBJ2-5, with 12 bases that match TRBD2. Germline trimming cut 4 bases from V and 0 bases from J; bases unmatched to any gene: 0. The germline CDR1 and CDR2 sequences are SGHTA and FQGTGA. The CDR3 consists of 15 residues. CDR3 sequence reads: CASSWTSGNQETQYF. CDR3 nucleotides: TGTGCCAGCAGCTGGACTAGCGGGAACCAAGAGACCCAGTACTTC.

The sample holds one count of this clone. CDR3 sequence: CASSQDWTSGTYEQYF. The CDR3 DNA reads TGTGCCAGCAGCCAAGACTGGACTAGCGGGACTTACGAGCAGTACTTC. V is TRBV4-2 and J is TRBJ2-7, with 12 nucleotides matching TRBD2. CDR3 size: 16 residues. Germline-derived CDR1 and CDR2 are LGHNA and YNFKEQ. V gave up 0 bases and J gave up 4 bases; unmatched junction bases: 4.

This sequence joins TRBV29-1 and TRBJ2-1; D remains ambiguous. The CDR3 consists of 12 residues. CDR1 is SQVTM and CDR2 is ANQGSEA in the germline V gene. The germline V and J ends were trimmed by 7 bases and 3 bases, with 10 bases remaining between them. CDR3 amino acids: CSATFSYNEQFF. CDR3 bases: TGCAGCGCCACATTCAGCTACAATGAGCAGTTCTTC.

The V and J genes are TRBV10-3 and TRBJ1-1; D call uncertain. This CDR3 has 12 residues. In germline, CDR1 is ENHRY, CDR2 SYGVKD. V was trimmed by 4 bases and J by 3 bases, leaving 6 bases between them. The CDR3 DNA sequence: TGTGCCATCAGTGGAGTCCACACTGAAGCTTTCTTT. As protein: CAISGVHTEAFF.

The chain links TRBV29-1 to TRBJ2-7, with 10 bases that match TRBD2. V dropped 4 bases and J dropped 3; count of bases not matched to a gene: 6. The germline V gene has CDR1 SQVTM and CDR2 ANQGSEA. CDR3 length: 14 amino acids. CDR3 nucleotides: TGCAGCGTTGCTGGGGCTAGCGGGAGCTACGAGCAGTACTTC. It is translated as CSVAGASGSYEQYF.

This chain uses TRBV11-3 with TRBJ2-1, with TRBD1 matching over 8 bases. CDR3 size: 16 residues. The V segment lost 8 bases and the J segment 3 bases; nucleotides outside the gene matches: 12. Germline V lookup: CDR1 SGHNT, CDR2 YENEEA. CDR3 coding DNA: TGTGCCAGCGGGAAATCGACAGGGGCGTTCTACAATGAGCAGTTCTTC. This translates into CASGKSTGAFYNEQFF.

Points on this clone: The sample carries other DNA sequences with the same CDR3. This sequence joins TRBV28 and TRBJ2-7; unclear D gene. Trimming removed 2 bases at V and 2 bases at J, with 4 bases between. Germline CDR1 is MDHEN and CDR2 is SYDVKM. There are 12 residues in the CDR3. The CDR3 bases are TGTGCCAGCAGTTTACCCCCCTACGAGCAGTACTTC. Protein: CASSLPPYEQYF.

The count of this clone is one. The V and J genes are TRBV7-9 and TRBJ2-1, with TRBD1 identical over 7 bases. The CDR3 contains 13 residues. Germline V gene sequence: CDR1 SEHNR, CDR2 FQNEAQ (reference sequence). Trimming took 7 bases from V and 4 from J; bases not matched to a gene: 4. The CDR3 region has the DNA TGTGCCAGCAACCGGGGACAGTACAATGAGCAGTTCTTC. This sequence encodes CASNRGQYNEQFF. Complete variable domain (other parts from reference TRBV7-9 and TRBJ2-1): DTGVSQNPRHKITKRGQNVTFRCDPISEHNRLYWYRQTLGQGPEFLTYFQNEAQLEKSRLLSDRFSAERPKGSFSTLEIQRTEQGDSAMYLCASNRGQYNEQFFGPGTRLTVL.